Below, 11 T cell receptor beta chains from the same sample are listed, as sequenced in a study of CD8+ T cells in alopecia areata. Extraction of RNA preceded its reverse transcription into cDNA, which served as the sequencing template. TCRdb's copy holds only in-frame clones and misses some; the assay was immunoSEQ multiplex PCR. The sample lists more than 85,000 clones, 35% to 45% occurring once. Input material: CD4+ T cells sorted from blood. The source is a human donor with alopecia areata.

This clone was counted only a few times. The chain couples TRBV19 to TRBJ2-5; D remains ambiguous. TRBJ2-7 matches the DNA end more closely, so the J call is doubtful. There are 13 residues in the CDR3. Germline CDR1 and CDR2: LNHDA and SQIVND (reference sequence). The CDR3 reads CASSNPDSYEQYF. The CDR3 DNA is TGTGCCAGTAGTAATCCAGATTCCTACGAGCAGTACTTC.

The V and J genes are TRBV2 and TRBJ2-1, with TRBD2 matching 14 bases. The germline CDR1 and CDR2 sequences are SNHLY and FYNNEI. The CDR3 totals 17 residues. J gave up 4 bases and V 7 bases, and 9 bases lay outside the gene matches. CDR3 nucleotides: TGTGCCAGCACCTCCGGGACTAGCGGGAGAGGTTACAATGAGCAGTTCTTC. Translated, it gives CASTSGTSGRGYNEQFF.

The chain employs TRBV29-1 and TRBJ2-5; 7 nucleotides agree with TRBD2. Per the germline V gene, CDR1 is SQVTM and CDR2 is ANQGSEA. CDR3 size: 13 residues. J lost 5 bases, V lost 8 bases, and 11 bases had no gene match. The CDR3 DNA sequence: TGCAGCTCCGCTTCGTGGGGAGGGGAGACCCAGTACTTC. Residues: CSSASWGGETQYF.

The chain combines TRBV11-1 with TRBJ2-5; 10 bases fit TRBD1. This CDR3 contains 14 residues. J was trimmed by 4 bases and V by 5 bases; bases with no gene match: 4. CDR1 and CDR2 (germline): SGHAT, FQDESV (reference sequence). CDR3 residues: CASSGQGVTETQYF. CDR3 sequence (DNA): TGTGCCAGCAGCGGACAGGGGGTCACAGAGACCCAGTACTTC.

This clone came up a few times. V is TRBV29-1 and J is TRBJ2-1; 12 nucleotides align to TRBD2. The germline CDR1 and CDR2 sequences are SQVTM and ANQGSEA. J gave up 11 bases and V 7 bases, and 6 bases lay outside the gene matches. The CDR3 extends over 12 amino acids. The CDR3 DNA sequence: TGCAGCGCGGGACTAGCGGGTGACAAGCAGTTCTTC. This codes for CSAGLAGDKQFF.

The V gene is TRBV2, the J gene TRBJ2-1; D gene uncertain. V lost 7 bases and J 0 bases, leaving 7 bases between the germline ends. Germline values: CDR1 SNHLY, CDR2 FYNNEI. The CDR3 length is 13 residues. This CDR3 is CASMRVSYNEQFF. For the CDR3, the DNA is TGTGCCAGCATGCGCGTCTCCTACAATGAGCAGTTCTTC.

This clone has a handful of counts. The chain carries TRBV23-1 and TRBJ2-1; D possibly corresponds to TRBD1 (6 bases). TRBV23-1 is reported as an ORF; its role is uncertain. This CDR3 has 18 residues. Trimming left V 2 bases short and J 4 bases short, with 21 bases between. CDR3 in amino acids: CASSQLGADAEGYNEQFF. CDR3 sequence (DNA): TGCGCCAGCAGTCAACTGGGGGCGGACGCCGAGGGGTACAATGAGCAGTTCTTC.

The chain has TRBV7-6 and TRBJ2-3; D unclear. The CDR3 spans 13 residues. The V end lost 2 bases, the J end lost 6 bases, and 9 bases lay between the germline ends. Germline V CDR1 and CDR2: SGHVS, FNYEAQ. The CDR3 sequence is CASSLTLPDTQYF. Written as DNA, the CDR3 is TGTGCCAGCAGCTTAACGTTGCCCGATACGCAGTATTTT.

This clone was seen only a few times. V and J are TRBV6-6 and TRBJ1-5; D gene ambiguous. The CDR3 runs to 12 residues. The germline V gene encodes CDR1 MNHNY and CDR2 SVGAGI (reference sequence). Between the trimmed V and J ends, which lost 5 bases and 1 base, there was a span of 3 bases. CDR3 DNA sequence: TGTGCCAGCAGTATCAGCAATCAGCCCCAGCATTTT. Protein: CASSISNQPQHF.

This clone has a handful of counts. The V call is TRBV7-2, the J call TRBJ1-2; TRBD1 matches 9 bases. Germline CDR1 and CDR2: SGHTA and FQGNSA. The CDR3 spans 16 residues. V lost 1 base, J lost 4 bases, and 7 bases stayed unmatched. Here the CDR3 reads CASSLEDGTGFYGYTF. CDR3 nucleotide sequence: TGTGCCAGCAGCTTAGAGGATGGGACAGGGTTCTATGGCTACACCTTC.

This clone was recorded a few times. The chain employs TRBV29-1 and TRBJ2-5; D possibly matches TRBD1 or TRBD2 (5 bases each). The CDR3 consists of 12 residues. Germline V gene sequence: CDR1 SQVTM, CDR2 ANQGSEA. Trimming left V 7 bases short and J 4 bases short, with 13 bases between. The CDR3: CSAGRGVETQYF. As DNA, the CDR3 is TGCAGCGCAGGCCGGGGCGTAGAGACCCAGTACTTC.